A selection of T cell receptor beta chains follows, all from one sample in a study of vaccination effects on CD4 cells after COVID-19. Antigen specificity for these receptors is unknown. Profiled with immunoSEQ multiplex PCR; TCRdb holds only in-frame clones, not every one. Of 40,000 to 50,000 clones listed, roughly 70% are singletons. Material: CD4+ T cells from PBMCs cultured with a peptide pool, obtained before COVID-19 vaccination. Receptors originate from a human donor who had a prior SARS-CoV-2 infection. Both conserved end residues are part of each CDR3. The D gene is left open where the match is weak. Clone size is given for some rows only: seen once, a few or many times, or a class if the clone is expanded.

clone_size: -; d_call: -; j_call: TRBJ1-1; v_call: TRBV12-3/TRBV12-4; cdr3_nt: TGTGCCAGCAGGCCTACAGGGCACACTGAAGCTTTCTTT; cdr3_aa: CASRPTGHTEAFF
clone_size: -; d_call: -; j_call: TRBJ2-7; v_call: TRBV7-2; cdr3_nt: TGTGCCAGCAGCTTACTTGCGGGGTCCTACGAGCAGTACTTC; cdr3_aa: CASSLLAGSYEQYF
clone_size: -; d_call: -; j_call: TRBJ2-4; v_call: TRBV5-4; cdr3_nt: TGTGCCAGCAGCCTACACCAAAGTGGGAGTAACATTCAGTACTTC; cdr3_aa: CASSLHQSGSNIQYF
clone_size: -; d_call: TRBD2; j_call: TRBJ2-3; v_call: TRBV7-3; cdr3_nt: TGTGCCAGCAGCTTAACGTCGGGGGGAGATACGCAGTATTTT; cdr3_aa: CASSLTSGGDTQYF
clone_size: -; d_call: TRBD2; j_call: TRBJ2-2; v_call: TRBV11-3; cdr3_nt: TGTGCCAGCAGCCCGCACTGGGGACTAGCGGGAGCTAACTCCGGGGAGCTGTTTTTT; cdr3_aa: CASSPHWGLAGANSGELFF
clone_size: -; d_call: -; j_call: TRBJ1-3; v_call: TRBV9; cdr3_nt: TGTGCCAGCAGCGTACGAGGGACTGGGGCTGGAAACACCATATATTTT; cdr3_aa: CASSVRGTGAGNTIYF
clone_size: once; d_call: -; j_call: TRBJ2-7; v_call: TRBV4-3; cdr3_nt: TGCGCCAGCAGCCAAGATTACAGCTCCTACGAGCAGTACTTC; cdr3_aa: CASSQDYSSYEQYF
clone_size: -; d_call: -; j_call: TRBJ2-5; v_call: TRBV5-5; cdr3_nt: TGTGCCAGCAGCTTGGAGACAGCCCAAGAGACCCAGTACTTC; cdr3_aa: CASSLETAQETQYF
clone_size: -; d_call: -; j_call: TRBJ1-5; v_call: TRBV4-2; cdr3_nt: TGTGCCAGCAGCCAAGGCGTCAATAGCAATCAGCCCCAGCATTTT; cdr3_aa: CASSQGVNSNQPQHF
clone_size: -; d_call: TRBD2; j_call: TRBJ2-2; v_call: TRBV10-3; cdr3_nt: TGTGCCATCAGTGGGCCATATAGCGGGGGGGCCACCACCGGGGAGCTGTTTTTT; cdr3_aa: CAISGPYSGGATTGELFF
clone_size: few; d_call: TRBD2; j_call: TRBJ2-5; v_call: TRBV3-1/TRBV3-2; cdr3_nt: TGTGCCAGCAGCGGAGCGGGGGGTATCGAGACCCAGTACTTC; cdr3_aa: CASSGAGGIETQYF
clone_size: -; d_call: -; j_call: TRBJ2-1; v_call: TRBV18; cdr3_nt: TGTGCCAGCTCACCATTTTCGAGGGCCATGTACAATGAGCAGTTCTTC; cdr3_aa: CASSPFSRAMYNEQFF
clone_size: few; d_call: TRBD1; j_call: TRBJ1-5; v_call: TRBV2; cdr3_nt: TGTGCCAGCAGAGACAGGGAGGATCAGCCCCAGCATTTT; cdr3_aa: CASRDREDQPQHF
clone_size: -; d_call: -; j_call: TRBJ1-6; v_call: TRBV7-8; cdr3_nt: TGTGCCAGCAGCTTAGTCCGAGGGTCAAGGAATTCACCCCTCCACTTT; cdr3_aa: CASSLVRGSRNSPLHF
clone_size: once; d_call: -; j_call: TRBJ2-5; v_call: TRBV5-1; cdr3_nt: TGCGCCAGCAGCCTGCCTGGAGGCGAGACCCAGTACTTC; cdr3_aa: CASSLPGGETQYF
clone_size: -; d_call: -; j_call: TRBJ1-1; v_call: TRBV27; cdr3_nt: TGTGCCAGCAGTTTACTGAGTACCGGGGACACTGAAGCTTTCTTT; cdr3_aa: CASSLLSTGDTEAFF
clone_size: few; d_call: TRBD2; j_call: TRBJ2-6; v_call: TRBV7-2; cdr3_nt: TGTGCCAGCAGCCCGGGAGGTCGGGGCTGGGCCAACGTCCTGACTTTC; cdr3_aa: CASSPGGRGWANVLTF
clone_size: -; d_call: TRBD2; j_call: TRBJ2-3; v_call: TRBV11-2; cdr3_nt: TGTGCCAGCAGCCCGGTTGGGCGGGGGGGATACACAGATACGCAGTATTTT; cdr3_aa: CASSPVGRGGYTDTQYF
clone_size: -; d_call: TRBD2; j_call: TRBJ2-5; v_call: TRBV11-2; cdr3_nt: TGTGCCAGCAGCTTAGCTGTCACTAGCGGGGGGGGAGAGACCCAGTACTTC; cdr3_aa: CASSLAVTSGGGETQYF
clone_size: -; d_call: -; j_call: TRBJ2-2; v_call: TRBV5-1; cdr3_nt: TGCGCCAGCAGCTTGAGGGACTTAACGAACACCGGGGAGCTGTTTTTT; cdr3_aa: CASSLRDLTNTGELFF
clone_size: -; d_call: -; j_call: TRBJ2-7; v_call: TRBV5-1; cdr3_nt: TGCGCCAGCAGCTCATCCACGCCCGGGGGCCCCTCCTACGAGCAGTACTTC; cdr3_aa: CASSSSTPGGPSYEQYF
clone_size: once; d_call: -; j_call: TRBJ1-6; v_call: TRBV30; cdr3_nt: TGTGCCTGGAGTACTCAGGCGTATAATTCACCCCTCCACTTT; cdr3_aa: CAWSTQAYNSPLHF
clone_size: -; d_call: TRBD2; j_call: TRBJ2-1; v_call: TRBV2; cdr3_nt: TGTGCCAGCAGTGCTGTCCTAGCGGGAGAACTTGAGCAGTTCTTC; cdr3_aa: CASSAVLAGELEQFF
clone_size: few; d_call: -; j_call: TRBJ1-5; v_call: TRBV9; cdr3_nt: TGTGCCAGCAGCCCCAGTGGGGGCCAGCCCCAGCATTTT; cdr3_aa: CASSPSGGQPQHF
clone_size: -; d_call: -; j_call: TRBJ2-1; v_call: TRBV18; cdr3_nt: TGTGCCAGCTCACTACTTCCGTATGAACCTAATGAGCAGTTCTTC; cdr3_aa: CASSLLPYEPNEQFF
clone_size: once; d_call: -; j_call: TRBJ2-3; v_call: TRBV11-2; cdr3_nt: TGTGCCAGCAGCTTAGCAGGGGATACGCAGTATTTT; cdr3_aa: CASSLAGDTQYF
clone_size: few; d_call: -; j_call: TRBJ1-2; v_call: TRBV27; cdr3_nt: TGTGCCAGCAGTCGGGAGGGACAATATGGCTACACCTTC; cdr3_aa: CASSREGQYGYTF
clone_size: once; d_call: -; j_call: TRBJ2-1; v_call: TRBV23-1; cdr3_nt: TGCGCCAGCAGTCAATTGGGGTTCTTC; cdr3_aa: CASSQLGFF
clone_size: -; d_call: TRBD1; j_call: TRBJ1-4; v_call: TRBV5-1; cdr3_nt: TGCGCCAGCAGCGAGGGGACAGGAGCAGGTGAAAAACTGTTTTTT; cdr3_aa: CASSEGTGAGEKLFF
clone_size: -; d_call: -; j_call: TRBJ2-7; v_call: TRBV18; cdr3_nt: TGTGCCAGCTCACAAGACAGGCTCCACGAGCAGTACTTC; cdr3_aa: CASSQDRLHEQYF
clone_size: -; d_call: TRBD2; j_call: TRBJ2-3; v_call: TRBV7-8; cdr3_nt: TGTGCCAGCAGCTCGAGGACTAGAAGCACAGATACGCAGTATTTT; cdr3_aa: CASSSRTRSTDTQYF
clone_size: -; d_call: -; j_call: TRBJ2-7; v_call: TRBV5-5; cdr3_nt: TGTGCCAGCAGCTTCCGTGACGAGCAGTACTTC; cdr3_aa: CASSFRDEQYF
clone_size: -; d_call: TRBD2; j_call: TRBJ2-5; v_call: TRBV2; cdr3_nt: TGTGCCAGCAGTGACCAGCTAGCGGGAGGGCTAGAGACCCAGTACTTC; cdr3_aa: CASSDQLAGGLETQYF
clone_size: -; d_call: TRBD1; j_call: TRBJ2-2; v_call: TRBV5-1; cdr3_nt: TGCGCCAGCAGCTTGGATTCAGGGGGCTTTATATTTACCGGGGAGCTGTTTTTT; cdr3_aa: CASSLDSGGFIFTGELFF
clone_size: -; d_call: TRBD1; j_call: TRBJ2-7; v_call: TRBV5-6; cdr3_nt: TGTGCCAGCAGCTTCGACAGGGTGAGCTCCTACGAGCAGTACTTC; cdr3_aa: CASSFDRVSSYEQYF
clone_size: -; d_call: -; j_call: TRBJ1-1; v_call: TRBV7-2; cdr3_nt: TGTGCCAGCAGCTTAGTGCGGAACCCTGAAGCTTTCTTT; cdr3_aa: CASSLVRNPEAFF
clone_size: -; d_call: -; j_call: TRBJ2-3; v_call: TRBV28; cdr3_nt: TGTGCCAGCACCGAGGACAGAGTCACAGATACGCAGTATTTT; cdr3_aa: CASTEDRVTDTQYF
clone_size: -; d_call: -; j_call: TRBJ1-2; v_call: TRBV2; cdr3_nt: TGTGCCAGCAGTGATTCGGGTTATTATGGCTACACCTTC; cdr3_aa: CASSDSGYYGYTF
clone_size: -; d_call: -; j_call: TRBJ1-6; v_call: TRBV7-8; cdr3_nt: TGTGCCAGCAGCTTAACAGGGCTTAATTCACCCCTCCACTTT; cdr3_aa: CASSLTGLNSPLHF
clone_size: -; d_call: TRBD2; j_call: TRBJ2-5; v_call: TRBV5-1; cdr3_nt: TGCGCCAGCAGCTTGGGACTAGCGGGGAGTCTGCAAGAGACCCAGTACTTC; cdr3_aa: CASSLGLAGSLQETQYF
clone_size: -; d_call: TRBD1; j_call: TRBJ2-3; v_call: TRBV4-2; cdr3_nt: TGTGCCAGCAGCCACGACAGGGGATCCGTAGATACGCAGTATTTT; cdr3_aa: CASSHDRGSVDTQYF
clone_size: few; d_call: TRBD2; j_call: TRBJ2-1; v_call: TRBV4-2; cdr3_nt: TGTGCCAGCAGCCTACGACTAGCGGGGGGCGGGAATGAGCAGTTCTTC; cdr3_aa: CASSLRLAGGGNEQFF